The 20 T cell receptor beta chains given below trace back to one sample, sequenced in a study of response to subunit inactivated influenza vaccine. TCRdb processed the RT-PCR reads anew with MiXCR; each CDR3 protein has one entry. Among around 580,000 distinct CDR3 sequences listed, 12% were seen once. The source material was PBMCs from blood, sampled on the day of vaccination. These receptors originate from a man aged 50 or older who received an inactivated influenza vaccine.

The table lists this clonotype with a few counts. The rearrangement joins TRBV29-1 to TRBJ2-7; D gene ambiguous. CDR1 and CDR2 (germline): SQVTM, ANQGSEA. Trimming shortened V by 6 bases and J by 0 bases, and 12 bases separated the two germline ends. CDR3 length equals 13 residues. The CDR3 loop reads CSVDDGSSYEQYF. DNA for the CDR3: TGCAGCGTAGACGACGGGTCCTCCTACGAGCAGTACTTC.

The chain is built from TRBV7-9 and TRBJ2-5, with 8 nucleotides matching TRBD1. From germline, CDR1 is SEHNR and CDR2 FQNEAQ (reference sequence). The ends lost 5 bases at V and 4 bases at J; junction bases unmatched: 6. The CDR3 contains 14 residues. The CDR3 is CASSRTGSGETQYF. CDR3 in DNA: TGTGCCAGCAGCAGGACAGGGTCAGGAGAGACCCAGTACTTC.

The chain has TRBV20-1 and TRBJ2-3, with 8 bases fitting TRBD1. The CDR3 is 14 residues long. Germline-derived CDR1 and CDR2 are DFQATT and SNEGSKA (reference sequence). J lost 3 bases, V lost 4 bases, and 6 bases had no gene match. The CDR3 coding sequence is TGCAGTGCTATGGCAGGGGGCCGGACAGATACGCAGTATTTT. Its protein is CSAMAGGRTDTQYF.

This clonotype was counted at least ten times. V gene TRBV4-1 combines with J gene TRBJ1-5; D gene uncertain. The germline V gene encodes CDR1 MGHRA and CDR2 YSYEKL. V lost 1 base to trimming and J lost 2 bases, with 9 bases between them. CDR3 length equals 15 residues. CDR3 sequence: CASSQVDWGNQPQHF. The CDR3 DNA is TGCGCCAGCAGCCAAGTGGACTGGGGCAATCAGCCCCAGCATTTT.

This clonotype was counted only a few times. The rearrangement uses TRBV6-2 or TRBV6-3 and TRBJ1-5; no firm D call. Germline V lookup: CDR1 MNHEY, CDR2 SVGEGT. This CDR3 is 13 amino acids long. V was cut by 0 bases and J by 7 bases, with 7 bases left in between. DNA for the CDR3: TGTGCCAGCAGTTACTCGACCTCCCAGCCCCAGCATTTT. It encodes CASSYSTSQPQHF.

This clonotype was observed a handful of times. The chain has TRBV12-3 or TRBV12-4 and TRBJ1-1; D ambiguous. The V and J ends lost 3 bases and 4 bases respectively, with 12 bases between them. This CDR3 spans 14 amino acids. The DNA of the CDR3 is TGTGCCAGCAGTTTTTCCGCACGGGGCACTGAAGCTTTCTTT. This translates into CASSFSARGTEAFF.

The chain joins TRBV7-2 to TRBJ2-3; D gene uncertain. The V end was cut by 5 bases, the J end by 5 bases, with 11 bases between. The CDR3 is made up of 13 amino acids. The V gene's germline CDR1 is SGHTA and CDR2 FQGNSA. In nucleotides, the CDR3 is TGTGCCAGCAGCCCTTTAGGACGAGATACGCAGTATTTT. It codes for CASSPLGRDTQYF. Based on the CDR3 plus reference TRBV7-2 and TRBJ2-3, the full variable domain is GAGVSQSPSNKVTEKGKDVELRCDPISGHTALYWYRQSLGQGLEFLIYFQGNSAPDKSGLPSDRFSAERTGGSVSTLTIQRTQQEDSAVYLCASSPLGRDTQYFGPGTRLTVL.

This clonotype was detected a few times. This chain joins TRBV5-6 and TRBJ2-3; D gene uncertain. Between the trimmed V and J ends, which lost 1 base and 2 bases, there was a span of 14 bases. The CDR3 is made up of 16 amino acids. From germline, CDR1 is SGHDT and CDR2 YYEEEE. In DNA, the CDR3 is TGTGCCAGCAGCTTGACTGGGTTCAGTAACACAGATACGCAGTATTTT. Its translation: CASSLTGFSNTDTQYF.

This clonotype was seen a few times. This rearrangement joins TRBV4-1 to TRBJ1-1; no clear D. The CDR3 totals 11 residues. CDR1 MGHRA and CDR2 YSYEKL come from the germline V gene. V lost 10 bases, J lost 3 bases, and 9 bases lay in between. The CDR3 DNA follows: TGCGCCACAGTCGGGTACACTGAAGCTTTCTTT. Residues: CATVGYTEAFF.

This clonotype was detected once. The chain has TRBV4-1 and TRBJ2-2, with TRBD1 matching over 8 bases. This CDR3 comprises 18 residues. The V gene's germline CDR1 is MGHRA and CDR2 YSYEKL. After removal of 0 bases from V and 3 bases from J, the junction contained 9 bases not matched to a gene. The CDR3 here is CASSQDIPGQDYTGELFF. The CDR3 coding sequence is TGCGCCAGCAGCCAAGATATTCCGGGACAGGACTACACCGGGGAGCTGTTTTTT.

In this sample, this clonotype turned up many times. This chain links TRBV18 with TRBJ1-6; 11 bases agree with TRBD1. The J segment lost 7 bases and the V segment lost 5 bases, leaving 4 bases of the junction unmatched. Germline CDR1 KGHSH, CDR2 LQKENI. This CDR3 region has 15 residues. The CDR3 spells CASSAGTGGNSPLHF. CDR3 coding DNA: TGTGCCAGCTCAGCCGGGACAGGGGGGAATTCACCCCTCCACTTT.

The gene calls are TRBV25-1 and TRBJ2-1, with TRBD2 matching 9 bases. This CDR3 is 15 amino acids long. V dropped 2 bases and J dropped 2; count of bases not matched to a gene: 1. Per germline, CDR1 MGHDK and CDR2 SYGVNS. The CDR3 DNA sequence: TGTGCCAGCAGTGAAGCGGGGGGGCCCTACAATGAGCAGTTCTTC. Its protein is CASSEAGGPYNEQFF.

J is TRBJ2-5 and V is TRBV4-2; D gene unclear. The germline CDR1 and CDR2 sequences are LGHNA and YNFKEQ. The CDR3 is 15 amino acids. Trimming left V 4 bases short and J 5 bases short, with 17 bases between. The CDR3: CASSPGLFEEETQYF. Here the CDR3 DNA reads TGTGCCAGCAGCCCCGGGCTATTCGAGGAGGAGACCCAGTACTTC.

The CDR3 DNA is TGTGCCAGCAGTTTTATTACGGGAGGGACTTTGCAAGAGACCCAGTACTTC. This sequence encodes CASSFITGGTLQETQYF. This chain links TRBV28 with TRBJ2-5; 8 bases align to TRBD2. Germline CDR1 reads MDHEN; CDR2 reads SYDVKM. J lost 2 bases, V lost 3 bases, and 11 bases had no gene match. CDR3 length: 17 residues.

The gene calls are TRBV6-5 and TRBJ2-2; no clear D. This CDR3 spans 16 amino acids. The V gene's germline CDR1 is MNHEY and CDR2 SVGAGI. V was cut by 0 bases and J by 4 bases, with 12 bases left in between. CDR3 DNA: TGTGCCAGCAGTTACTCCTCGGCGGTCCCCACCGGGGAGCTGTTTTTT. This codes for CASSYSSAVPTGELFF.

This chain links TRBV6-5 with TRBJ1-2, with D maybe TRBD1 (5 bases). The V gene's germline CDR1 is MNHEY and CDR2 SVGAGI. The CDR3 is 14 amino acids. Trimming shortened V by 2 bases and J by 7 bases, and 14 bases separated the two germline ends. The CDR3 region is CASSYEAGLGGYTF. CDR3 DNA: TGTGCCAGCAGTTACGAAGCGGGGCTTGGTGGCTACACCTTC.

A word on this clonotype: Mismatch with germline at one junction end may stem from a read error. This chain connects TRBV7-9 to TRBJ2-1; 7 positions match TRBD1. The V gene's germline CDR1 is SEHNR and CDR2 FQNEAQ (reference sequence). The CDR3 runs 14 residues. This CDR3 is CTSSSLTGFNEQFF. In DNA form, the CDR3 reads TGTACCAGCAGTAGCCTGACAGGGTTCAATGAGCAGTTCTTC.

This clonotype has more than one count but fewer than ten. The chain uses TRBV4-3 and TRBJ2-2; 7 nucleotides agree with TRBD1. Per the germline V gene, CDR1 is LGHNA and CDR2 is YSLEER. Losses at the gene ends were 3 bases for V and 0 bases for J; bases not matched to a gene: 4. This CDR3 is built from 16 residues. For the CDR3, the DNA is TGCGCCAGCAGCCACCCACAGGGGCCGAACACCGGGGAGCTGTTTTTT. Translating gives CASSHPQGPNTGELFF.

The chain is built from TRBV27 and TRBJ2-5; possibly TRBD2 for D (5 bases). The CDR3 is 13 amino acids. The V end lost 7 bases, the J end lost 6 bases, and 15 bases lay between the germline ends. Germline V lookup: CDR1 MNHEY, CDR2 SMNVEV (reference sequence). The CDR3 loop is CASNSAATKTQYF. CDR3 bases: TGTGCCAGCAATAGCGCAGCCACGAAGACCCAGTACTTC.

The gene calls are TRBV20-1 and TRBJ2-5; 12 bases line up with TRBD2. This CDR3 region has 15 residues. Germline lookup yields CDR1 DFQATT and CDR2 SNEGSKA (reference sequence). V lost 2 bases to trimming and J lost 3 bases; unmatched junction nucleotides: 4. CDR3 sequence: CSARLAGGQEETQYF. CDR3 sequence (DNA): TGCAGTGCTAGACTAGCGGGGGGGCAGGAAGAGACCCAGTACTTC.